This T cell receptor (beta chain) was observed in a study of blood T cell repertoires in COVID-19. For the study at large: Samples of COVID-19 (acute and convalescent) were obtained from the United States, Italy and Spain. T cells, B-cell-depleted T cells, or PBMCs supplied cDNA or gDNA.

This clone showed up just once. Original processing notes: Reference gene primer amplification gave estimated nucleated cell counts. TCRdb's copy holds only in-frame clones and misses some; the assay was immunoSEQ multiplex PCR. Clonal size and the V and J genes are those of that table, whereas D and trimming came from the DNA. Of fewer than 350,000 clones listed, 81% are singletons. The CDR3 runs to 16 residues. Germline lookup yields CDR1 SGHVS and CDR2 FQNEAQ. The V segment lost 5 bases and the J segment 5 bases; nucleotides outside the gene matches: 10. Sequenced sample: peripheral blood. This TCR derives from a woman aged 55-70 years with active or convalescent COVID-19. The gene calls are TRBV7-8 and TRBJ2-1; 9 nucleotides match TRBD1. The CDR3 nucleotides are TGTGCCAGCAGCATCTACAGGGGGCTTCCTAACAATGAGCAGTTCTTC. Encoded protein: CASSIYRGLPNNEQFF.